This TCR beta chain was documented in a study of beta chain features in type 1 diabetes. Study findings and constraints: In comparison with healthy donors, patients had naive, central memory and Treg TCRB repertoires that appeared more similar. In every one of the four CD4+ subsets, TCRB CDR3s were moderately but significantly shorter in Type 1 diabetes patients.

V lost 4 bases to trimming and J lost 7 bases; unmatched junction nucleotides: 7. The CDR3 totals 15 residues. CDR1 SEHNR and CDR2 FQNEAQ come from the germline V gene (reference sequence). Averaging approximately 0.11 L, one heparinised blood draw came from each individual donor. Sorting that relied on CD45RO/CCR7/CD25/CD127/CD95/CD27 yielded CD4+ naive, central memory, regulatory and stem cell-like memory cells. This clone showed up just a few times. Antigen: not known. The authors reverse transcribed all of the isolated RNA, so sequencing captured expressed TCRB transcripts. Generated by immunoSEQ multiplex PCR, the TCRdb table keeps only in-frame clones and is missing some. The sample lists 640,000 or so clones; roughly 12% were seen once.

The source of this sequence is a man aged 18 to 30 with type 1 diabetes. The sequencing sample was made of naive CD4+ T cells from blood. The V gene is TRBV7-9, the J gene TRBJ1-6, with 7 bases matching TRBD1. CDR3 in amino acids: CASSWTGTENSPLHF. The DNA for the CDR3 is TGTGCCAGCAGCTGGACCGGGACAGAGAATTCACCCCTCCACTTT.